The 23 T cell receptor beta chains reported below all come from one sample, sequenced in a study of identifying expanded T cells in peripheral blood. Produced via immunoSEQ multiplex PCR; TCRdb's table is partial and in-frame only. In the table there are just over 90,000 clones, about 88% of which are singletons. The source material was blood. The source of these receptors is a person aged 18-70 years in good health.

In regard to this clone: At one of its ends the junction is not consistent with the germline gene, which may arise from a read error. J is TRBJ1-1 and V is TRBV20-1; unclear D gene. The CDR3 has 11 amino acids. Germline V gene sequence: CDR1 DFQATT, CDR2 SNEGSKA (reference sequence). Here the CDR3 DNA reads TGCAGTGCTGGAGACAACACTGAAGCTTTCTTT. Translation: CSAGDNTEAFF.

The CDR3 spells CASNQGSGNTIYF. In nucleotides, the CDR3 is TGTGCCAGCAACCAGGGCTCTGGAAACACCATATATTTT. The V call is TRBV6-1, the J call TRBJ1-3; possible D gene TRBD1, 5 bases. The CDR3 has 13 amino acids. Trimming cost V 7 bases and J 0 bases, with 7 bases left between them. Germline CDR1 is MNHNS and CDR2 is SASEGT.

The chain recombines TRBV20-1 with TRBJ2-3, with D uncertain. Germline V CDR1 and CDR2: DFQATT, SNEGSKA (reference sequence). The CDR3 totals 11 residues. V was pared by 1 base and J by 5 bases, with 4 bases between. DNA for the CDR3: TGCAGTGCTAGAGCGGGAGATACGCAGTATTTT. This sequence encodes CSARAGDTQYF.

The chain has TRBV6-5 and TRBJ2-6; D is perhaps TRBD1 (6 bases). Germline assignment: CDR1 MNHEY and CDR2 SVGAGI. The CDR3 spans 15 residues. Trimming took off 6 bases at V and 2 bases at J, with 11 bases between the two ends. CDR3: CASRVRGAGANVLTF. CDR3 DNA: TGTGCCAGCAGGGTCAGGGGAGCTGGGGCCAACGTCCTGACTTTC.

This chain joins TRBV27 and TRBJ2-5; D unresolved. CDR1 is MNHEY, CDR2 SMNVEV, per germline (reference sequence). The CDR3 length is 13 residues. V lost 5 bases and J 0 bases, leaving 7 bases between the germline ends. CDR3 residues: CASSPRYQETQYF. CDR3 in DNA: TGTGCCAGCAGTCCTCGGTACCAAGAGACCCAGTACTTC.

The chain links TRBV9 to TRBJ1-2; TRBD1 agrees at 10 bases. There are 15 residues in the CDR3. V gave up 3 bases and J gave up 7 bases; unmatched junction bases: 9. Germline values: CDR1 SGDLS, CDR2 YYNGEE. CDR3 sequence (DNA): TGTGCCAGCAGCGGAACCGGGACAGGGGATTCTGGCTACACCTTC. This codes for CASSGTGTGDSGYTF.

This sequence joins TRBV5-8 and TRBJ1-5; tentatively, D is TRBD1 (6 bases). V dropped 9 bases and J dropped 7 bases, with 17 bases sitting between them. Germline values: CDR1 SGHTS, CDR2 YDEGEE. This CDR3 has 13 residues. This CDR3 reads CATTGDIYQPQHF. CDR3 in DNA: TGTGCCACTACTGGGGACATTTACCAGCCCCAGCATTTT.

The chain has TRBV27 and TRBJ2-3, with unresolved D. V dropped 5 bases and J dropped 6 bases, with 9 bases sitting between them. The CDR3 extends over 12 amino acids. CDR1 and CDR2 (germline): MNHEY, SMNVEV (reference sequence). CDR3 nucleotide sequence: TGTGCCAGCAGTCTCGATGGGGATACGCAGTATTTT. Protein: CASSLDGDTQYF.

The rearrangement uses TRBV28 and TRBJ2-2; tentative D call: TRBD2 (6 bases). The V gene's germline CDR1 is MDHEN and CDR2 SYDVKM. V lost 2 bases, J lost 6 bases, and 10 bases lay in between. The CDR3 is made up of 14 amino acids. CDR3 in amino acids: CASSLGRRAGELFF. DNA for the CDR3: TGTGCCAGCAGTTTAGGGAGGAGGGCCGGGGAGCTGTTTTTT.

The chain links TRBV19 to TRBJ1-5; D possibly corresponds to TRBD1 (6 bases). This CDR3 is built from 15 residues. The germline CDR1 and CDR2 sequences are LNHDA and SQIVND (reference sequence). V lost 2 bases and J lost 4, with 12 bases in between. The CDR3, as DNA: TGTGCCAGTAGTATACAACAGGGAGGGAATCAGCCCCAGCATTTT. Protein sequence: CASSIQQGGNQPQHF.

The V gene is TRBV19, the J gene TRBJ1-1, with TRBD1 matching over 7 bases. With 0 bases clipped from V and 0 bases from J, the junction kept 1 base outside the gene matches. The CDR3 spans 15 residues. In germline, CDR1 is LNHDA, CDR2 SQIVND (reference sequence). In DNA form, the CDR3 reads TGTGCCAGTAGTATAGATGGGACAGTGAACACTGAAGCTTTCTTT. The encoded protein is CASSIDGTVNTEAFF.

V is TRBV19 and J is TRBJ1-5; D perhaps matches TRBD1 (6 bases). The CDR3 runs 17 residues. The ends were cut back, 3 bases at V and 0 bases at J, with 15 bases in the middle. Per germline, CDR1 LNHDA and CDR2 SQIVND (reference sequence). In DNA, the CDR3 is TGTGCCAGTAGTATGGGGAAGGGGGGTTATAGCAATCAGCCCCAGCATTTT. This sequence encodes CASSMGKGGYSNQPQHF.

The chain couples TRBV5-4 to TRBJ2-5, with 11 bases identical to TRBD1. V shed 0 bases and J 5 bases; nucleotides not matched to a gene: 6. CDR3 length: 16 residues. CDR1 is SGHNT and CDR2 is YYREEE in the germline V gene (reference sequence). The CDR3 is CASSLGTGGAGETQYF. The CDR3 coding sequence is TGTGCCAGCAGCTTGGGGACAGGGGGCGCTGGGGAGACCCAGTACTTC.

This clone was detected only a few times. The V and J genes are TRBV6-1 and TRBJ2-7; TRBD1 matches at 8 bases. V lost 8 bases to trimming and J lost 0 bases; unmatched junction nucleotides: 6. The CDR3 is 14 residues long. Germline V gene data show CDR1 as MNHNS and CDR2 as SASEGT. The CDR3 DNA is TGTGCCAGCTTTCCGGGACAGGCCTCCTACGAGCAGTACTTC. Its protein product is CASFPGQASYEQYF.

This chain links TRBV30 with TRBJ1-5, with TRBD1 as a possible D gene (6 bases). Looked up from germline, CDR1 is GTSNPN and CDR2 is SVGIG (reference sequence). V shed 2 bases and J shed 1 base, with 15 bases lying between them. This CDR3 contains 16 residues. In nucleotides, the CDR3 is TGTGCCTGGAGTAAACCGGGGACACCGAGCAATCAGCCCCAGCATTTT. It translates to CAWSKPGTPSNQPQHF.

The chain links TRBV7-3 to TRBJ2-2, with TRBD2 matching over 13 bases. Trimming at V came to 5 bases and at J to 0 bases, leaving 6 bases not matched to a gene. Looked up from germline, CDR1 is SGHTA and CDR2 is FQGTGA. This CDR3 is 18 amino acids long. CDR3 sequence: CASSPWTSGGPNTGELFF. The CDR3 bases are TGTGCCAGCAGCCCATGGACTAGCGGGGGCCCGAACACCGGGGAGCTGTTTTTT.

The chain employs TRBV6-5 and TRBJ1-5; tentative D call: TRBD1 (6 bases). The CDR3 contains 14 residues. Deletions cut 4 bases from V and 0 bases from J, with 7 bases between. Per germline, CDR1 MNHEY and CDR2 SVGAGI. This CDR3 reads CASSSRGSNQPQHF. CDR3 DNA: TGTGCCAGCAGTTCCAGGGGTAGCAATCAGCCCCAGCATTTT.

V usage is TRBV5-8 and J usage is TRBJ1-1, with D unclear. There are 14 residues in the CDR3. Germline values: CDR1 SGHTS, CDR2 YDEGEE. Trimming pared 0 bases from V and 1 base from J, leaving 7 bases between. The CDR3 loop is CASSLVAKNTEAFF. CDR3 sequence (DNA): TGTGCCAGCAGCTTGGTTGCCAAGAACACTGAAGCTTTCTTT. Combining the CDR3 with reference TRBV5-8 and TRBJ1-1 gives the whole variable domain EAGVTQSPTHLIKTRGQQATLRCSPISGHTSVYWYQQALGLGLQFLLWYDEGEERNRGNFPPRFSGRQFPNYSSELNVNALELEDSALYLCASSLVAKNTEAFFGQGTRLTVV.

This clone has more than one count but fewer than ten. The chain combines TRBV19 with TRBJ1-5; D gene ambiguous. Germline CDR1 LNHDA, CDR2 SQIVND (reference sequence). This CDR3 has 14 amino acids. V was clipped by 5 bases and J by 2 bases, with 10 bases between them. CDR3 sequence: CASSPPGGNQPQHF. In DNA form, the CDR3 reads TGTGCCAGTAGTCCCCCCGGCGGCAATCAGCCCCAGCATTTT. Using reference TRBV19 and TRBJ1-5 for the parts outside the CDR3, the full variable domain is DGGITQSPKYLFRKEGQNVTLSCEQNLNHDAMYWYRQDPGQGLRLIYYSQIVNDFQKGDIAEGYSVSREKKESFPLTVTSAQKNPTAFYLCASSPPGGNQPQHFGDGTRLSIL.

J is TRBJ1-3 and V is TRBV30; D unresolved. The germline V gene encodes CDR1 GTSNPN and CDR2 SVGIG (reference sequence). With 0 bases removed from V and 0 bases from J, the gap between germline ends came to 6 bases. The CDR3 has 14 residues. CDR3 in amino acids: CAWSVPPSGNTIYF. In nucleotides, the CDR3 is TGTGCCTGGAGTGTACCTCCCTCTGGAAACACCATATATTTT.

The CDR3 region has the DNA TGTGCCAGCAGCCGACCCGGACAGGGGGAGTACGAGCAGTACTTC. It encodes CASSRPGQGEYEQYF. The rearrangement links TRBV4-2 to TRBJ2-7; 10 bases align to TRBD1. The CDR3 is made up of 15 amino acids. Germline CDR1 LGHNA, CDR2 YNFKEQ. Unmatched junction bases numbered 7, after V lost 4 bases and J lost 4 bases.

V and J are TRBV7-3 and TRBJ2-3; D not certain. V was clipped by 5 bases and J by 0 bases, with 9 bases between them. The V gene's germline CDR1 is SGHTA and CDR2 FQGTGA. The CDR3 is made up of 14 amino acids. CDR3 sequence reads: CASSPSYSTDTQYF. CDR3 in DNA: TGTGCCAGCAGCCCTTCTTATAGCACAGATACGCAGTATTTT.

J is TRBJ2-7 and V is TRBV13; 12 nucleotides align to TRBD2. The germline V gene encodes CDR1 PRHDT and CDR2 FYEKMQ (reference sequence). This CDR3 has 16 residues. V lost 3 bases to trimming and J lost 1 base; unmatched junction nucleotides: 4. CDR3 loop: CASSLGTSGGSYEQYF. In nucleotides, the CDR3 is TGTGCCAGCAGCTTGGGTACTAGCGGGGGGTCCTACGAGCAGTACTTC.